The T cell receptor beta chain described here comes from a study of blood T cell repertoires in COVID-19 (dated by TCRdb to about 2020). Regarding the study in general: Samples from collaborators originated in the United States, Italy and Spain and spanned both the acute and convalescent phases of COVID-19. The material from the prospective study consisted of cDNA or gDNA derived from T cells, B-cell-depleted T cells, or PBMCs. Deeply sampled blood TCRbeta repertoires from subjects exposed to, actively infected with, or recovered from COVID-19 were included in the dataset. The repertoires were made available in a free public database intended to serve as a resource for research on the immune response to SARS-CoV-2. Samples were obtained from the ongoing ImmuneRACE study (first 160 participants) and from approximately 1,200 subjects provided by 6 global collaborators. Nearly every sample came with metadata listing a de-identified subject ID, COVID-19 status, age in years and sex. Where available, HLA class I and class II types were obtained from metadata supplied by the sample provider rather than from assay-based typing.

Study-wide conclusions, independent of this receptor: How much clinical and demographic metadata was included differed by source and by participant, and the metadata was provided uncurated.

About this clone itself: What antigen it recognizes has not been identified. No base quality values were provided; no much bigger clone lies one nucleotide off.

Each collaborating institution followed its own protocols to collect whole blood in K2EDTA tubes. For TCRbeta analysis, collaborators shipped samples as frozen whole blood, isolated PBMCs, or DNA extracted from either of those sample types. Reading the germline V gene (reference sequence) gives CDR1 LNHDA and CDR2 SQIVND. The CDR3 runs 16 residues from the cysteine to the phenylalanine. The entry retains the CDR3 DNA only, 48 bases that are in frame from base 1. Clipping removes 1 base from V and 4 bases from J, with 5 as the unmatched junction base count. TCRbeta CDR3 regions were amplified from genomic DNA by means of the immunoSEQ Assay, a bias-controlled multiplex PCR. On the study's bioinformatics: The number of nucleated cells in each sample was estimated by amplification of reference gene primers within the assay. To quantify the absolute abundance of each unique TCRbeta CDR3 rearrangement, sequence reads were collapsed and filtered. For each sample, productive Simpson clonality was calculated as the square root of Simpson's diversity index over productive rearrangements. TCRdb re-hosts the immuneACCESS table, in-frame sequences only. Its copies lack some clones; in the studies checked, an unresolved V gene accounts for under half of them, and the cause for the rest is not known. Clone size and V and J calls were adopted from that table, with D and trimming inferred from the DNA. Counted in this sample were 56,000 or so clones; about 89% of them appeared once. Over 15% of the sample comes from the top ten.

The sample was peripheral blood. The clonotype comes from a human donor in a cohort sampled during active COVID-19. The chain joins TRBV19 to TRBJ2-7; 12 nucleotides in the junction match TRBD1. The DNA sequence is as follows: TGTGCCAGTAGTATAGTCCCGGGACAGGGGGCGTACGAGCAGTACTTC. This translates into CASSIVPGQGAYEQYF. With the rest looked up from the reference TRBV19 and TRBJ2-7 genes rather than sequenced, the full variable domain is DGGITQSPKYLFRKEGQNVTLSCEQNLNHDAMYWYRQDPGQGLRLIYYSQIVNDFQKGDIAEGYSVSREKKESFPLTVTSAQKNPTAFYLCASSIVPGQGAYEQYFGPGTRLTVT.